The T cell receptor beta chain under discussion was sequenced for a study of cytomegalovirus exposure and HLA in healthy donors (dated by TCRdb to the late 2010s). At the level of the whole study: An earlier analysis of more than 550 of the donors reported about 280 Gb of sequence data and 95 million to 120 million unique TCR beta sequences obtained from around 190 million T cells. Approximately 310 gigabases of sequencing data and around 85 million unique TCR sequences made up an early release that covered around 640 HLA-typed donors. Of the 398 genotyped donors, 81% fell in the genetic ancestry cluster associated with self-reported Caucasian donors. The study was designed to test whether signatures of past pathogen exposure could be identified by cataloging public T cell receptors. Using immunosequencing, the study profiled T cell repertoires from about 620 subjects and related those repertoires to cytomegalovirus serostatus. Besides the first cohort of some 670 subjects, a separate validation cohort made up of over a hundred different subjects was used. The study combined high-throughput TCR immunosequencing, statistical association of individual TCRs with disease status, and machine learning to predict cytomegalovirus infection status. A later analysis re-analyzed previously published TCR beta repertoires from 666 donors and added high-resolution HLA genotyping to study TCR occurrence patterns. In the later analysis, no new phenotypic data were used to find candidate immune exposures; instead, reliance was placed on TCR beta sequences and their occurrence across donors. An earlier analysis of a few hundred of the donors applied high-throughput TCR beta sequencing to assess whether each TCR beta V gene segment acted as functional or pseudogenic. Donor age, sex, ethnicity and CMV serostatus were collected together with the repertoire data. A later genetic analysis used genome-wide SNP genotypes for about 60% of the 666 donors, treating that subset as a discovery cohort. Every repertoire in the discovery cohort had been generated on one and the same sequencing platform. HLA typing included class I and class II loci at four-digit resolution. Typing coverage differed by locus: A, B, C, DRB1 and DQB1 were typed in roughly 620-630 donors, DQA1 in approximately 520, DPA1 in 600 to 610, and DPB1 in just under 490. A handful of DR-DQ haplotypes were treated as single units for association and clustering because of strong linkage in the cohort. Across some 400 genotyped donors of the cohort, an average of 235,054 unique TCR beta nucleotide sequences per donor were sequenced, and roughly 20% of those sequences were non-productive.

Overall study outcomes, separate from this receptor: When HLA alleles, especially DR and DQ, strongly co-occurred, TCR associations were difficult to assign to individual alleles. The presence/absence analyses assumed that sequencing depth was roughly uniform across donors, and that assumption may not be true. A further reported finding was that TCR beta sequences accurately predicted the HLA-A and HLA-B alleles for most subjects in the first cohort. Correlated functional status among segregating V segments might reflect linkage disequilibrium, but an unknown experimental factor could not be ruled out. In a later analysis, some 18,000 TCR beta sequences were associated with specific HLA alleles at a false discovery rate of 0.05. A later analysis found that HLA-associated TCR beta chains were more clonally expanded and had lower generation probabilities than equally common non-associated chains. In this cohort, only TCR beta chains were sequenced, and detectable features were limited by the absence of alpha or paired-chain data. An earlier analysis of around 540 of the donors showed that most TCR beta V segments appeared in productive rearrangements either about 90% or about 30% of the time, which broadly matched IMGT annotations. A later analysis found that most CMV-associated TCR beta chains appeared HLA-restricted, with HLA associations seemingly driven largely by CMV exposure. In a later genetic analysis, a missense DCLRE1C variant was associated with V-gene and J-gene trimming of TCR beta chains, and the association was replicated in an independent cohort. Most TCR sequences were observed very rarely across donors, whereas some public TCRs were present in many individuals. The 87-base-pair reads could not distinguish some IMGT-functional V segments, including TRBV6-2 and TRBV6-3, so those segments were excluded. A cluster of highly shared sequence variants was judged likely to be a technical artifact of the sequencing pipeline. For the cohort, immune exposure information was limited to CMV serostatus. According to a later analysis, parvovirus B19, influenza, CMV and Epstein-Barr virus appeared linked to several top co-occurrence clusters. It was suggested by the authors that the approach could potentially be generalized to other disease states and immunological phenotypes. HLA typing was unavailable for some donors at each locus, so association tests used only the typed subset. Cytomegalovirus status was reported to be diagnosed by the classifier with high specificity and sensitivity in both the original and validation cohorts. Because counts were too low, more than 15 rarely observed V segments, including chromosome 9 orphons, were left out of the earlier analysis of 500 to 650 of the donors. A later genetic analysis reported fewer N-insertions in productive TCRs among donors in an Asian-associated ancestry cluster than the roughly 700-donor mean. A few of the identified cytomegalovirus-associated TCR beta chains were confirmed in vitro to be specific for cytomegalovirus antigens. A total of 164 TCR beta chains were listed by the study as associated with cytomegalovirus. In a later analysis, TCR association rates were found to vary across HLA loci, with the most associated TCRs seen for DRB1 alleles and the fewest for HLA-C alleles.

The library came from the immunoSEQ multiplex PCR assay. The multiplex PCR relied on a mix of 60 forward primers for TCR Vbeta segments and 13 reverse primers for TCR Jbeta segments. The CDR3 region of rearranged TCR beta genes was amplified from genomic DNA by a multiplex PCR assay. The Illumina HiSeq System was used to sequence the amplified TCR beta libraries as 87-base-pair reads. In the source study's methods: In a later analysis, some 80 million unique TCR beta chains were counted across the 500 to 850 repertoires, and roughly 9.9 million of these chains were shared by at least two donors. A nearest-neighbor algorithm error-corrected the raw reads and collapsed the reads into unique sequences, merging closely related sequences to remove PCR and sequencing errors. CDR3 sequences were aligned to IMGT reference sequences to assign V, D and J gene segments. For a sequence to be retained, at least a six-nucleotide match to both a V gene segment and a J gene segment was required. A rearrangement counted as productive if the CDR3 had no stop codons and remained in frame with V and J, and every other rearrangement counted as non-productive. CDR3 was defined according to IMGT convention as the region running from the second conserved V-encoded cysteine to the conserved J-encoded phenylalanine. The earlier analysis of around 640 of the donors excluded sequences that lacked an unambiguous match to a single V gene segment. An earlier analysis of 550 to 650 of the donors classified V segments as functional when productive rearrangements were above 56.7% and as segregating when the standard deviation between donors was above 5%. A statistical classification framework was built for diagnosing cytomegalovirus status from the catalog of TCR beta chain sequences. V and J gene assignment, in a later analysis, came from comparing TCR nucleotide sequences with IMGT/GENE-DB human TR gene sequences. In a later analysis, CDR3 sequences and most-parsimonious VDJ recombination scenarios were assigned using the TCRdist pipeline. In a later analysis, every TCR beta chain was defined by the combination of its CDR3 amino acid sequence and its V-gene family, and reads without a unique V-gene family were dropped. As a way to deal with suspected cross-contamination and a sequencing artifact, a later analysis dropped under 600 nucleotide sequences that were highly shared and had low generation probability. In a later analysis, a clonal expansion index was calculated for each public chain from normalized within-repertoire ranks of inferred template counts. Generation probabilities in a later analysis came from a VDJ recombination model fitted to out-of-frame rearrangements, and those results were checked against IGoR. A later analysis scored TCR-TCR, TCR-HLA and TCR-CMV co-occurrence with hypergeometric tests, applying a repertoire-size bias correction to TCR pairs. False discovery rates were estimated in a later analysis by permuting HLA or CMV assignments 20 times. In a later analysis, co-occurring TCRs were grouped using DBSCAN, with TCRdist sequence similarity added in when clustering inside HLA-allele-positive subsets. Repertoires with fewer than 30,000 or more than 120,000 public chains were left out of co-occurrence clustering, as were four to six repertoires with anomalous nucleotide sharing. TCRdb limited this immuneACCESS table to in-frame rearrangements with V and J called. A share of clones is missing; checked studies link under half to unresolved V genes, and the rest is unexplained. D and trimming were read from the DNA, whereas the V and J calls and clone size are those reported in that table. This sample holds tens of thousands of clones; just over 75% were observed only once. Of the sample, roughly 3% is held by the ten largest clones.

Worth noting for this clone: Its cognate antigen has yet to be identified. One base away there is no much larger clone; base qualities are not given.

In total, 500 to 700 healthy bone marrow donors made up the cohort. At the time of sampling, every cohort member was nominally healthy, though immune exposures that went unrecorded were likely present. The donor tested CMV seropositive and was one of the 289 seropositive cohort members. Every donor gave a peripheral blood sample, and the peripheral blood mononuclear cells from that sample were used for TCR beta sequencing. Genomic DNA was extracted from the blood cell samples with the Qiagen DNeasy Blood Extraction Kit. Looking up the germline V gene yields CDR1 SGDLS and CDR2 YYNGEE. Relative to germline, V is 3 bases shorter and J is 4 bases shorter, with 16 bases between their ends. Taken from cysteine to phenylalanine, the CDR3 has 15 residues. The kept DNA is CDR3 alone, 45 bases in frame from the first base.

The chain employs TRBV9 and TRBJ1-1; possibly the D gene is TRBD1, per 5 matching bases. The origin of this receptor is a man aged 50-60 years in good health and CMV-seropositive. Sequenced material: PBMCs. The DNA is as follows: TGTGCCAGCAGCGGAGGCCCCGCAGGGCCCACTGAAGCTTTCTTT. Protein translation: CASSGGPAGPTEAFF.